The 5 T cell receptor beta chains below were found in one sample sequenced in a study of T cells after yellow fever vaccination. TCRdb re-derived calls from the 5' RACE reads in MiXCR, one entry per CDR3 protein. The sample gives 250,000 to 350,000 distinct CDR3 sequences, around 4.3% of which show up once; roughly 19% is in the top ten. The source material was PBMCs, sampled 15 days after the yellow fever booster vaccination. The receptors were sampled from a man aged 18 to 30 who received the YFV17D yellow fever vaccine.

The chain carries TRBV28 and TRBJ2-7, with 9 bases matching TRBD2. The CDR3 length is 12 residues. V lost 7 bases, J lost 6 bases, and 4 bases stayed unmatched. The germline gives CDR1 MDHEN, CDR2 SYDVKM. CDR3 DNA: TGTGCCAGCAAACTAGCGGGTGGCGAGCAGTACTTC. Amino acids: CASKLAGGEQYF.

This clonotype was picked up many times. J is TRBJ2-5 and V is TRBV5-1; unclear D gene. The CDR3 totals 14 residues. Trimming cost V 4 bases and J 2 bases, with 12 bases left between them. Germline-derived CDR1 and CDR2 are SGHRS and YFSETQ. The CDR3 reads CASSPADLQETQYF. In DNA form, the CDR3 reads TGCGCCAGCAGCCCCGCGGACCTACAAGAGACCCAGTACTTC.

This clonotype came up a few times. The chain is built from TRBV18 and TRBJ2-1; D possibly corresponds to TRBD1 (6 bases). This CDR3 is built from 15 residues. Trimming stripped 6 bases from V and 5 bases from J, with 17 bases between. CDR1 KGHSH and CDR2 LQKENI come from the germline V gene. CDR3 region: CASSRQGSPHNEQFF. The CDR3 nucleotides read TGTGCCAGCTCGCGTCAGGGGTCCCCACACAATGAGCAGTTCTTC.

This clonotype was counted between two and nine times. V gene TRBV27 combines with J gene TRBJ1-1, with D hard to call. The CDR3 runs to 12 residues. Germline CDR1 and CDR2: MNHEY and SMNVEV (reference sequence). V was trimmed by 6 bases and J by 3 bases, leaving 8 bases between them. DNA of the CDR3: TGTGCCAGCAGAACAAGGGACACTGAAGCTTTCTTT. Translating it yields CASRTRDTEAFF.

This chain joins TRBV7-3 and TRBJ2-6; D remains unclear. Trimming shortened V by 3 bases and J by 1 base, and 10 bases separated the two germline ends. Germline V gives CDR1 SGHTA, CDR2 FQGTGA. CDR3 length: 16 amino acids. DNA of the CDR3: TGTGCCAGCAGCTTCCTTGGAGCGTCTGGGGCCAACGTCCTGACTTTC. This codes for CASSFLGASGANVLTF.